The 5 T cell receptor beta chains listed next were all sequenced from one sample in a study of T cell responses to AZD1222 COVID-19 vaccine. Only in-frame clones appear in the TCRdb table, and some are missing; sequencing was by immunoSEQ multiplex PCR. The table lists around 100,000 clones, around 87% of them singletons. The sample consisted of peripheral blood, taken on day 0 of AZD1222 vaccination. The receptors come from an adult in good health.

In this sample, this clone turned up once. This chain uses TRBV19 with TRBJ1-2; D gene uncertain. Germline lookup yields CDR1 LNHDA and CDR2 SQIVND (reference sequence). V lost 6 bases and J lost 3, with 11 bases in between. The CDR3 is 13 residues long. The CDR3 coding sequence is TGTGCCAGTAGCCTGGACGGTGACTATGGCTACACCTTC. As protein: CASSLDGDYGYTF. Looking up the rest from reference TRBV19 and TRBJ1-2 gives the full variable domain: DGGITQSPKYLFRKEGQNVTLSCEQNLNHDAMYWYRQDPGQGLRLIYYSQIVNDFQKGDIAEGYSVSREKKESFPLTVTSAQKNPTAFYLCASSLDGDYGYTFGSGTRLTVV.

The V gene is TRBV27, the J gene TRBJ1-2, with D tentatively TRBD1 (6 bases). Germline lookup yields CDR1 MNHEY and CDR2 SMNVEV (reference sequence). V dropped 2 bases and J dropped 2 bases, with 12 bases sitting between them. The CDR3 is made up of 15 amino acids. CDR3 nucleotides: TGTGCCAGCAGTTTAACGCGGGGGGCAAACTATGGCTACACCTTC. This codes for CASSLTRGANYGYTF.

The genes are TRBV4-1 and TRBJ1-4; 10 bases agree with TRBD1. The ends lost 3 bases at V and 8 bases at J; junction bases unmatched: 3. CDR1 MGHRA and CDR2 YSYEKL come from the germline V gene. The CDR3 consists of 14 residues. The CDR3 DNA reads TGCGCCAGCAGCCACCCGGGACAGGGGGAAAAACTGTTTTTT. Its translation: CASSHPGQGEKLFF.

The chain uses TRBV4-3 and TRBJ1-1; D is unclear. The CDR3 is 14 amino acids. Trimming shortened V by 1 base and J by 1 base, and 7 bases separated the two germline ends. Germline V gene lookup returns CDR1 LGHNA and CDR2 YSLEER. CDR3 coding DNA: TGCGCCAGCAGCCAAGGGATAGAGAACACTGAAGCTTTCTTT. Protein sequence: CASSQGIENTEAFF.

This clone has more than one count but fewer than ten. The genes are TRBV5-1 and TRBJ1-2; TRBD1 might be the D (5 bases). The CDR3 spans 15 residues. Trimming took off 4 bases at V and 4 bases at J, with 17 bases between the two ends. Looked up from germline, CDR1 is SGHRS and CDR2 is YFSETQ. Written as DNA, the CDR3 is TGCGCCAGCAGCCTACACCTGAGGGGAGGCTATGGCTACACCTTC. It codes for CASSLHLRGGYGYTF.